This is a list of T cell receptor beta chains from one sample in a study of T cells in localized non-small cell lung cancer. Clones were read by immunoSEQ multiplex PCR, and TCRdb kept only the in-frame ones, dropping some. The data show about 5,500 clones, with approximately 80% seen just once and 50% to 75% held by the top ten. The material was peripheral blood mononuclear cells, obtained before any cancer treatment. The source is a female donor over 55 with stage II lung adenocarcinoma. The CDR3 runs from the conserved cysteine through the conserved F or W. The D gene is left open where the match is weak.

cdr3_length: 11; d_call: -; j_call: TRBJ2-1; v_call: TRBV6-1; cdr3_aa: CAIDLLNEQFF
cdr3_length: 16; d_call: TRBD2; j_call: TRBJ2-7; v_call: TRBV7-2; cdr3_aa: CASSPGLAGGLYEQYF
cdr3_length: 15; d_call: -; j_call: TRBJ1-4; v_call: TRBV6-5; cdr3_aa: CASSYSHATNEKLFF
cdr3_length: 14; d_call: TRBD1; j_call: TRBJ2-5; v_call: TRBV7-2; cdr3_aa: CASSNYRGEETQYF
cdr3_length: 15; d_call: -; j_call: TRBJ2-3; v_call: TRBV9; cdr3_aa: CASSVGGGTTDTQYF
cdr3_length: 15; d_call: -; j_call: TRBJ2-3; v_call: TRBV5-1; cdr3_aa: CASSLDPGSTDTQYF
cdr3_length: 15; d_call: TRBD1; j_call: TRBJ2-2; v_call: TRBV19; cdr3_aa: CASSWTGDNTGELFF
cdr3_length: 12; d_call: -; j_call: TRBJ2-5; v_call: TRBV5-5; cdr3_aa: CASSPPRETQYF
cdr3_length: 14; d_call: -; j_call: TRBJ1-2; v_call: TRBV10-2; cdr3_aa: CASSESGQGDGYTF
cdr3_length: 14; d_call: TRBD1; j_call: TRBJ1-6; v_call: TRBV28; cdr3_aa: CASTIDRVGSPLHF
cdr3_length: 16; d_call: TRBD1; j_call: TRBJ1-1; v_call: TRBV5-1; cdr3_aa: CASSLGQGAGNTEAFF
cdr3_length: 13; d_call: -; j_call: TRBJ2-1; v_call: TRBV27; cdr3_aa: CASNTRGDNEQFF
cdr3_length: 16; d_call: TRBD1; j_call: TRBJ2-3; v_call: TRBV2; cdr3_aa: CASSEGNRGWADTQYF
cdr3_length: 19; d_call: TRBD1; j_call: TRBJ1-6; v_call: TRBV5-5; cdr3_aa: CASSLIPIRFGTDNSPLHF
cdr3_length: 14; d_call: -; j_call: TRBJ2-1; v_call: TRBV5-1; cdr3_aa: CASSLGQAQDEQFF
cdr3_length: 12; d_call: -; j_call: TRBJ1-1; v_call: TRBV5-6; cdr3_aa: CASTQPGAEAFF
cdr3_length: 11; d_call: -; j_call: TRBJ1-2; v_call: TRBV6-5; cdr3_aa: CASSYRGGYTF
cdr3_length: 14; d_call: -; j_call: TRBJ2-1; v_call: TRBV30; cdr3_aa: CAWSRTDDLTSQFF
cdr3_length: 15; d_call: -; j_call: TRBJ1-3; v_call: TRBV10-3; cdr3_aa: CAISESEDSGNTIYF
cdr3_length: 13; d_call: -; j_call: TRBJ1-1; v_call: TRBV2; cdr3_aa: CASSEEGWTEAFF
cdr3_length: 13; d_call: -; j_call: TRBJ2-7; v_call: TRBV5-4; cdr3_aa: CASSLGPYYEQYF
cdr3_length: 12; d_call: -; j_call: TRBJ2-7; v_call: TRBV27; cdr3_aa: CASRGRIYEQYF
cdr3_length: 14; d_call: TRBD1; j_call: TRBJ1-1; v_call: TRBV18; cdr3_aa: CASSHQGDTTEAFF
cdr3_length: 16; d_call: -; j_call: TRBJ2-1; v_call: TRBV4-2; cdr3_aa: CASSQDGGASYNEQFF
cdr3_length: 14; d_call: -; j_call: TRBJ2-2; v_call: TRBV10-3; cdr3_aa: CAISWDTDTGELFF
cdr3_length: 15; d_call: TRBD2; j_call: TRBJ2-5; v_call: TRBV14; cdr3_aa: CASSRYLGGQETQYF
cdr3_length: 16; d_call: -; j_call: TRBJ2-1; v_call: TRBV10-1; cdr3_aa: CASSDSRSLPYNEQFF
cdr3_length: 14; d_call: TRBD2; j_call: TRBJ2-4; v_call: TRBV5-4; cdr3_aa: CASSLEGGSVISYF
cdr3_length: 13; d_call: -; j_call: TRBJ1-5; v_call: TRBV11-2; cdr3_aa: CASSLDRDQPQHF
cdr3_length: 14; d_call: -; j_call: TRBJ1-5; v_call: TRBV27; cdr3_aa: CASRKGVGNQPQHF
cdr3_length: 14; d_call: TRBD2; j_call: TRBJ2-5; v_call: TRBV5-1; cdr3_aa: CASSLGLVQETQYF
cdr3_length: 14; d_call: TRBD1; j_call: TRBJ2-7; v_call: TRBV19; cdr3_aa: CASSATGQGYEQYF
cdr3_length: 15; d_call: TRBD2; j_call: TRBJ2-3; v_call: TRBV7-9; cdr3_aa: CASSRPGLAPDTQYF
cdr3_length: 15; d_call: -; j_call: TRBJ2-1; v_call: TRBV15; cdr3_aa: CATSRDGRSYNEQFF
cdr3_length: 16; d_call: TRBD1; j_call: TRBJ1-6; v_call: TRBV28; cdr3_aa: CASSSATGTDNSPLHF
cdr3_length: 16; d_call: TRBD2; j_call: TRBJ2-7; v_call: TRBV7-9; cdr3_aa: CASSLGLAGTEDEQYF
cdr3_length: 15; d_call: TRBD2; j_call: TRBJ2-1; v_call: TRBV6-1; cdr3_aa: CASSEIAGGPNEQFF
cdr3_length: 11; d_call: TRBD1; j_call: TRBJ2-5; v_call: TRBV29-1; cdr3_aa: CSGRGRETQYF
cdr3_length: 14; d_call: -; j_call: TRBJ1-2; v_call: TRBV19; cdr3_aa: CASRVAAGRNFYTF
cdr3_length: 19; d_call: -; j_call: TRBJ1-3; v_call: TRBV5-6; cdr3_aa: CASSPRRYLGQSSGNTIYF
cdr3_length: 15; d_call: -; j_call: TRBJ2-2; v_call: TRBV19; cdr3_aa: CASSSGGIESGELFF
cdr3_length: 16; d_call: TRBD2; j_call: TRBJ2-5; v_call: TRBV5-4; cdr3_aa: CASSLAGTSAGGAQYF
cdr3_length: 12; d_call: -; j_call: TRBJ2-1; v_call: TRBV11-2; cdr3_aa: CASSLASGIRFF
cdr3_length: 14; d_call: -; j_call: TRBJ2-1; v_call: TRBV2; cdr3_aa: CASRRADSYNEQFF
cdr3_length: 16; d_call: -; j_call: TRBJ1-4; v_call: TRBV10-3; cdr3_aa: CAISAHHSRFNEKLFF
cdr3_length: 15; d_call: -; j_call: TRBJ2-3; v_call: TRBV5-1; cdr3_aa: CASSPGQPGTDTQYF
cdr3_length: 14; d_call: -; j_call: TRBJ1-1; v_call: TRBV11-2; cdr3_aa: CASSQTYLGTEAFF
cdr3_length: 17; d_call: TRBD2; j_call: TRBJ2-3; v_call: TRBV30; cdr3_aa: CAWSVLAGERGTDTQYF
cdr3_length: 14; d_call: TRBD2; j_call: TRBJ2-3; v_call: TRBV19; cdr3_aa: CASSQRGYGDTQYF
cdr3_length: 13; d_call: -; j_call: TRBJ1-1; v_call: TRBV28; cdr3_aa: CASSLRGLTEAFF
cdr3_length: 11; d_call: -; j_call: TRBJ1-2; v_call: TRBV29-1; cdr3_aa: CSVYDNYGYTF
cdr3_length: 18; d_call: TRBD1; j_call: TRBJ1-5; v_call: TRBV27; cdr3_aa: CASSLAPGQGTGNQPQHF
cdr3_length: 13; d_call: -; j_call: TRBJ2-3; v_call: TRBV15; cdr3_aa: CATSRDLVGTQYF
cdr3_length: 17; d_call: -; j_call: TRBJ1-5; v_call: TRBV6-1; cdr3_aa: CASSGRETGYSNQPQHF
cdr3_length: 12; d_call: -; j_call: TRBJ1-4; v_call: TRBV15; cdr3_aa: CATSRDRERLFF
cdr3_length: 16; d_call: -; j_call: TRBJ1-1; v_call: TRBV15; cdr3_aa: CATSRDRGAANTEAFF
cdr3_length: 16; d_call: TRBD2; j_call: TRBJ2-1; v_call: TRBV7-2; cdr3_aa: CASSLTGGTSLNEQFF
cdr3_length: 16; d_call: -; j_call: TRBJ1-1; v_call: TRBV6-1; cdr3_aa: CASSEILNELAPEAFF
cdr3_length: 12; d_call: -; j_call: TRBJ1-5; v_call: TRBV10-3; cdr3_aa: CAISESWQPQHF
cdr3_length: 12; d_call: -; j_call: TRBJ2-3; v_call: TRBV29-1; cdr3_aa: CSVADTPDTQYF